The sequence of this TCR beta chain was determined in a study of tumor-infiltrating lymphocytes in primary liver carcinoma. V shed 9 bases and J shed 5 bases, with 16 bases lying between them. From germline, CDR1 is MDHEN and CDR2 SYDVKM. The CDR3 runs 13 residues. Regarding this clonotype: Its antigen is not known.

Study observations and caveats: Against blood, tumors held a significantly higher top-250-clone fraction (p = 0.039).

TCR beta cDNA was made from approximately 540 ng total RNA with a constant-region primer. Libraries of TCR beta came from three nested multiplex PCR rounds with slightly modified ARM-PCR. Amplification in the first two PCR rounds was performed using TRBV1-TRBV30 forward primers and a C-beta reverse primer for around 10 cycles each. Each CDR3 protein is one row after TCRdb ran MiXCR on the multiplex PCR reads. The sample lists about 44,000 distinct CDR3 sequences; 75% were seen once. Extraction of RNA together with DNA used about 17-31 mg of unsorted bulk tissue. Sequenced sample: tumor-adjacent normal liver tissue. The chain links TRBV28 to TRBJ2-5; D could derive from TRBD1 or TRBD2 (6 bases each). The receptor comes from a woman aged 25-40 years with primary liver carcinoma and hepatitis B virus infection. The CDR3 is CARSVRGRETQYF. The CDR3 nucleotides read TGTGCCAGGAGTGTCCGGGGGCGGGAGACCCAGTACTTC.